A selection of T cell receptor beta chains follows, all from one sample in a study of technical replicates of blood from a few donors. Profiling relied on immunoSEQ multiplex PCR, and the TCRdb table lists in-frame clones only, not all of them. The data contain some 70,000 clones, 80% to 95% of them singletons. The sequenced sample consisted of T cells isolated from PBMCs. Source of these receptors: a human donor in good health. Both conserved end residues are part of each CDR3. The D gene is left open where the match is weak. The size of a clone is reported for some rows only, either as once, few or many, or as a class for expanded clones.

d_call	v_call	clone_size	j_call	cdr3_aa	cdr3_nt
NA	TRBV4-1	once	TRBJ2-7	CASSQANRDTISYEQYF	TGCGCCAGCAGCCAGGCAAACCGGGACACGATCTCCTACGAGCAGTACTTC
NA	TRBV15	NA	TRBJ2-1	CATSIGSHNEQFF	TGTGCCACCAGCATAGGGAGCCACAATGAGCAGTTCTTC
NA	TRBV7-2	NA	TRBJ1-5	CASSFSGYSNQPQHF	TGTGCCAGCAGCTTTTCGGGATATAGCAATCAGCCCCAGCATTTT
NA	TRBV29-1	NA	TRBJ2-6	CSVVAREKSSGANVLTF	TGCAGCGTTGTAGCCCGGGAGAAAAGCTCTGGGGCCAACGTCCTGACTTTC
NA	TRBV20-1	NA	TRBJ1-2	CSAPIPGGYTF	TGCAGTGCACCAATACCAGGTGGCTACACCTTC
TRBD1	TRBV7-3	NA	TRBJ2-3	CASSLSGGRSRTDTQYF	TGTGCCAGCAGCCTGTCAGGGGGCAGGTCCCGCACAGATACGCAGTATTTT
NA	TRBV5-1	once	TRBJ1-2	CASSPFRDKIYGYTF	TGCGCCAGCAGCCCGTTCCGGGACAAGATTTATGGCTACACCTTC
NA	TRBV27	NA	TRBJ1-4	CASSLMRANEKLFF	TGTGCCAGCAGTTTGATGCGGGCTAATGAAAAACTGTTTTTT
NA	TRBV6-1	NA	TRBJ2-5	CASSVNRVRETQYF	TGTGCCAGCAGTGTCAACAGGGTTCGGGAGACCCAGTACTTC
NA	TRBV29-1	NA	TRBJ1-1	CSVGGGTEAFF	TGCAGCGTCGGCGGGGGCACTGAAGCTTTCTTT
TRBD1	TRBV29-1	NA	TRBJ1-1	CSAWTGSTEAFF	TGCAGCGCTTGGACAGGGAGCACTGAAGCTTTCTTT
NA	TRBV7-3	NA	TRBJ2-1	CASSSLGSGNHNEQFF	TGTGCCAGCAGCTCCCTTGGTAGCGGCAATCACAATGAGCAGTTCTTC
NA	TRBV6-1	NA	TRBJ1-5	CASRTSDVIIQPQHF	TGTGCCAGCAGGACTAGCGACGTTATAATTCAGCCCCAGCATTTT
NA	TRBV6-5	once	TRBJ2-7	CASSYGTHYEQYF	TGTGCCAGCAGTTACGGGACTCACTACGAGCAGTACTTC
TRBD1	TRBV6-1	once	TRBJ2-1	CASSRDRWDNEQFF	TGTGCCAGCAGCCGGGACAGGTGGGACAATGAGCAGTTCTTC
NA	TRBV7-2	NA	TRBJ1-5	CASSLEVGVDSPNQPQHF	TGTGCCAGCAGCTTAGAGGTCGGAGTTGACTCCCCCAATCAGCCCCAGCATTTT
NA	TRBV9	NA	TRBJ2-7	CASSRAGYRLDEQYF	TGTGCCAGCAGCCGGGCAGGGTATCGGCTCGACGAGCAGTACTTC
TRBD2	TRBV6-5	NA	TRBJ2-7	CASSRTSSYEQYF	TGTGCCAGCAGTAGGACTAGCTCCTACGAGCAGTACTTC
NA	TRBV6-5	NA	TRBJ1-4	CASSTHRDTGEKLFF	TGTGCCAGCAGTACCCATCGGGACACAGGAGAAAAACTGTTTTTT
NA	TRBV7-3	NA	TRBJ2-6	CASADTGANVLTF	TGTGCCAGTGCGGACACTGGGGCCAACGTCCTGACTTTC
TRBD1	TRBV6-6	NA	TRBJ2-2	CASSMDRAYGELFF	TGTGCCAGCAGTATGGACAGGGCGTACGGGGAGCTGTTTTTT
TRBD1	TRBV7-3	NA	TRBJ2-3	CASSGGQFDTQYF	TGTGCCAGCAGCGGGGGACAGTTCGATACGCAGTATTTT
NA	TRBV5-1	NA	TRBJ1-2	CASSHFNRDYGYTF	TGCGCCAGCAGCCATTTTAACAGGGACTATGGCTACACCTTC
TRBD1	TRBV10-3	once	TRBJ1-5	CAISPDRVESQPQHF	TGTGCCATCAGCCCGGACAGGGTAGAGAGTCAGCCCCAGCATTTT
TRBD1	TRBV25-1	NA	TRBJ1-2	CASSPRDRDGYTF	TGTGCCAGCAGTCCCAGGGACAGGGATGGCTACACCTTC
NA	TRBV7-2	once	TRBJ2-7	CASSRRPTTYEQYF	TGTGCCAGCAGCAGAAGGCCAACGACTTACGAGCAGTACTTC
TRBD2	TRBV7-8	NA	TRBJ2-7	CASSFTILAGGGEQYF	TGTGCCAGCAGCTTTACGATTCTAGCGGGAGGTGGAGAGCAGTACTTC
NA	TRBV6-5	NA	TRBJ2-7	CASSFFRGDEQYF	TGTGCCAGCAGTTTTTTCCGGGGTGACGAGCAGTACTTC
NA	TRBV6-5	NA	TRBJ1-1	CASSLDWNTEAFF	TGTGCCAGCAGTCTAGACTGGAACACTGAAGCTTTCTTT
NA	TRBV28	NA	TRBJ1-2	CASRSPNYGYTF	TGTGCCAGCAGGAGCCCTAACTATGGCTACACCTTC
TRBD1	TRBV4-1	once	TRBJ1-2	CASSQTGENNFYGYTF	TGCGCCAGCAGCCAGACAGGGGAGAACAATTTCTATGGCTACACCTTC
TRBD1	TRBV5-8	NA	TRBJ1-3	CASSLGTGSGNTIYF	TGTGCCAGCAGCTTGGGGACAGGGTCTGGAAACACCATATATTTT
NA	TRBV7-9	NA	TRBJ2-2	CASSRQVVSTGELFF	TGTGCCAGCAGCAGACAGGTAGTAAGCACCGGGGAGCTGTTTTTT
NA	TRBV5-1	NA	TRBJ2-3	CASSLGGGSTDTQYF	TGCGCCAGCAGCTTAGGGGGAGGGAGCACAGATACGCAGTATTTT
NA	TRBV10-1	NA	TRBJ2-1	CASTPSGSSYNEQFF	TGCGCCAGCACTCCAAGCGGTAGCTCCTACAATGAGCAGTTCTTC
NA	TRBV27	NA	TRBJ2-3	CASSRVISDTQYF	TGTGCCAGCAGTCGGGTCATCTCGGATACGCAGTATTTT
TRBD1	TRBV27	NA	TRBJ1-1	CASSAGTGGRTEAFF	TGTGCCAGCAGTGCCGGGACAGGGGGCAGAACTGAAGCTTTCTTT
NA	TRBV6-6	NA	TRBJ1-2	CASSLLDSHYGYTF	TGTGCCAGCAGCCTGCTAGACAGTCACTATGGCTACACCTTC
TRBD1	TRBV13	NA	TRBJ1-3	CASSSRQGAQGNTIYF	TGTGCCAGCAGCTCGAGACAGGGGGCGCAAGGAAACACCATATATTTT
NA	TRBV7-3	NA	TRBJ2-5	CASSLWQKETQYF	TGTGCCAGCAGCTTATGGCAGAAAGAGACCCAGTACTTC
NA	TRBV18	NA	TRBJ1-1	CASSPSAFGWNTEAFF	TGTGCCAGCTCACCAAGCGCATTCGGGTGGAACACTGAAGCTTTCTTT
NA	TRBV2	NA	TRBJ2-1	CASSVGFANEQFF	TGTGCCAGCAGTGTCGGTTTTGCGAATGAGCAGTTCTTC
NA	TRBV7-8	once	TRBJ2-1	CASSLRGSEQFF	TGTGCCAGCAGCTTAAGGGGTAGTGAGCAGTTCTTC
TRBD1	TRBV5-6	NA	TRBJ2-1	CARPKGQGKGNEQFF	TGTGCCAGACCAAAGGGACAGGGGAAAGGCAATGAGCAGTTCTTC
TRBD2	TRBV19	NA	TRBJ2-2	CASSIDPGGTSTGELFF	TGTGCCAGTAGTATAGATCCGGGAGGCACATCCACCGGGGAGCTGTTTTTT
NA	TRBV10-3	NA	TRBJ1-2	CAISSGHGYTF	TGTGCCATCAGTTCAGGGCACGGCTACACCTTC
NA	TRBV5-4	once	TRBJ1-2	CASSLVRDGYTF	TGTGCCAGCAGCTTGGTCAGGGATGGCTACACCTTC
NA	TRBV27	once	TRBJ1-3	CASSPHAGSGNTIYF	TGTGCCAGCAGTCCCCATGCCGGTTCTGGAAACACCATATATTTT